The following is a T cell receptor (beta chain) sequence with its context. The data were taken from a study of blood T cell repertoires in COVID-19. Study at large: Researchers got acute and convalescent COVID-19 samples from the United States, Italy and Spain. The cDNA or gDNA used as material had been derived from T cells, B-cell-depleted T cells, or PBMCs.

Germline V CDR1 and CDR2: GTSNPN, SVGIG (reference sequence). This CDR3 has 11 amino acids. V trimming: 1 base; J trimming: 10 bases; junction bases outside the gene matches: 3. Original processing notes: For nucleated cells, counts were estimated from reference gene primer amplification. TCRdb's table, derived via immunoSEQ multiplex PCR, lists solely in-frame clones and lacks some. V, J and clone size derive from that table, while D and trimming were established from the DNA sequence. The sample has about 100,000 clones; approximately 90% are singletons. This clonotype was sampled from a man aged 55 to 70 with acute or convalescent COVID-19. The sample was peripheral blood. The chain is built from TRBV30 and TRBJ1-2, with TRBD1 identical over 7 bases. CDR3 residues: CAWSGGQIYTF. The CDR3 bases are TGTGCCTGGAGTGGGGGACAGATCTACACCTTC.